This TCR beta chain comes out of a study of cytomegalovirus exposure and HLA in healthy donors. Germline values: CDR1 SNHLY, CDR2 FYNNEI. Losses at the gene ends were 3 bases for V and 6 bases for J; bases not matched to a gene: 7. The CDR3 consists of 14 residues. General study points: 87-base-pair reads could not separate some V segments, including TRBV6-2 and TRBV6-3. Cytomegalovirus-associated status was assigned to more than 150 TCR beta chains. For TCR beta chains, V- and J-gene trimming was later linked to a missense DCLRE1C variant.

A multiplex PCR was run with 60 Vbeta primers and 13 Jbeta primers. Sequencing used immunoSEQ multiplex PCR; TCRdb keeps in-frame clones, though not all of them. The sample has under 150,000 clones; around 80% are singletons. As to this clone: Its antigen remains unidentified.

The TCR was taken from a human donor in good health. The chain carries TRBV2 and TRBJ2-5, with 7 positions matching TRBD1. The specimen was PBMCs. The CDR3 sequence: CASSERGGFKTQYF. The CDR3 nucleotides are TGTGCCAGCAGTGAGAGAGGGGGCTTTAAGACCCAGTACTTC.